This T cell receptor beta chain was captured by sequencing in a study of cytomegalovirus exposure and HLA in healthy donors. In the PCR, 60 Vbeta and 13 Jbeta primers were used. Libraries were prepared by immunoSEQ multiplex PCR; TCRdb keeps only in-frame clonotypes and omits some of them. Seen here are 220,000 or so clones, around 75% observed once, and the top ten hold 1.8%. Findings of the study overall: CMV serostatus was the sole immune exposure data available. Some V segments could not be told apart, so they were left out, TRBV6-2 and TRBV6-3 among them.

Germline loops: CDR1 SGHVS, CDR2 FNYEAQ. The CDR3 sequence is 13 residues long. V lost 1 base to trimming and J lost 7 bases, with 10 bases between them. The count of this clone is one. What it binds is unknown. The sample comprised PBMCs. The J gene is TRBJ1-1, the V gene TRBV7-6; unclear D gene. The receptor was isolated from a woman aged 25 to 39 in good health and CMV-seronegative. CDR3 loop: CASSLGKADEAFF. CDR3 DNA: TGTGCCAGCAGCTTAGGTAAGGCGGATGAAGCTTTCTTT. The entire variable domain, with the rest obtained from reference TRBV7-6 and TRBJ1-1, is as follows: GAGVSQSPRYKVTKRGQDVALRCDPISGHVSLYWYRQALGQGPEFLTYFNYEAQQDKSGLPNDRFSAERPEGSISTLTIQRTEQRDSAMYRCASSLGKADEAFFGQGTRLTVV.